These 6 T cell receptor beta chains were sequenced from one sample in a study of blood T cell repertoires in COVID-19. Clones were sequenced by immunoSEQ multiplex PCR, and TCRdb holds only the in-frame ones, with some missing. The sample shows about 160,000 clones, approximately 87% of them seen only once. Source material: PBMCs or T cells enriched from blood (not recorded which). Receptors were obtained from a woman in her forties or fifties who had recovered from COVID-19.

The V and J genes are TRBV6-1 and TRBJ1-6; 8 bases match TRBD1. The CDR3 is 15 amino acids. V dropped 2 bases and J dropped 9; count of bases not matched to a gene: 6. CDR1 is MNHNS and CDR2 is SASEGT in the germline V gene. The CDR3 loop reads CASSESDRVSSPLHF. DNA of the CDR3: TGTGCCAGCAGTGAATCGGACAGGGTTAGTTCACCCCTCCACTTT.

The genes are TRBV18 and TRBJ1-1; weak D call: TRBD1 (6 bases). The CDR3 extends over 13 amino acids. Germline assignment: CDR1 KGHSH and CDR2 LQKENI. The CDR3 DNA follows: TGTGTAACTCATCCTACAGGGTTCACTGAAGCTTTCTTT. It encodes CVTHPTGFTEAFF.

The chain recombines TRBV7-9 with TRBJ1-3; 9 positions match TRBD1. The CDR3 is 19 amino acids. The J segment lost 0 bases and the V segment lost 1 base, leaving 10 bases of the junction unmatched. Germline CDR1 reads SEHNR; CDR2 reads FQNEAQ (reference sequence). The CDR3 DNA sequence: TGTGCCAGCAGCTTAGGCAGGACAGGGGCTGATTTCTCTGGAAACACCATATATTTT. Its protein is CASSLGRTGADFSGNTIYF. The entire variable domain, with the rest obtained from reference TRBV7-9 and TRBJ1-3, is as follows: DTGVSQNPRHKITKRGQNVTFRCDPISEHNRLYWYRQTLGQGPEFLTYFQNEAQLEKSRLLSDRFSAERPKGSFSTLEIQRTEQGDSAMYLCASSLGRTGADFSGNTIYFGEGSWLTVV.

The rearrangement joins TRBV19 to TRBJ1-1; TRBD1 aligns across 10 bases. V was clipped by 5 bases and J by 1 base; unmatched bases: 1. Germline V gene data show CDR1 as LNHDA and CDR2 as SQIVND (reference sequence). The CDR3 sequence is 14 residues long. The CDR3 is CASSWTGGNTEAFF. CDR3 DNA sequence: TGTGCCAGTAGTTGGACAGGGGGGAACACTGAAGCTTTCTTT.

The chain recombines TRBV5-1 with TRBJ2-3, with unresolved D. Germline V gene sequence: CDR1 SGHRS, CDR2 YFSETQ. The V gene lost 2 bases and the J gene lost 2 bases, with 12 bases spanning the gap. The length of the CDR3 is 15 residues. CDR3 in DNA: TGCGCCAGCAGCTTTACAGCATCTAACACAGATACGCAGTATTTT. It yields the protein CASSFTASNTDTQYF.

The chain combines TRBV7-2 with TRBJ1-5, with 10 bases matching TRBD1. The CDR3 runs to 16 residues. Germline V CDR1 and CDR2: SGHTA, FQGNSA. The ends lost 4 bases at V and 6 bases at J; junction bases unmatched: 9. The CDR3 DNA follows: TGTGCCAGCAGCTACTCTGGCGGGACAGGGGTTCAGCCCCAGCATTTT. This gives the protein CASSYSGGTGVQPQHF.